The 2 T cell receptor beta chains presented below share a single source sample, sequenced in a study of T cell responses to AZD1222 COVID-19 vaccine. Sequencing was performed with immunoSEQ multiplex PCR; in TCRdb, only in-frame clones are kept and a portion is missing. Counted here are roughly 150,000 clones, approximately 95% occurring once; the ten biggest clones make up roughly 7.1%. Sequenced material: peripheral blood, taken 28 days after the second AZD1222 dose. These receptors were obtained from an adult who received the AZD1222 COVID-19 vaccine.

In DNA form, the CDR3 reads TGTGCCAGCAGAACCGGACAGGGGGTAGATGGCTACACCTTC. This codes for CASRTGQGVDGYTF. The chain carries TRBV28 and TRBJ1-2, with TRBD1 matching over 10 bases. V was clipped by 6 bases and J by 6 bases; unmatched bases: 7. Germline CDR1 is MDHEN and CDR2 is SYDVKM. The CDR3 runs 14 residues.

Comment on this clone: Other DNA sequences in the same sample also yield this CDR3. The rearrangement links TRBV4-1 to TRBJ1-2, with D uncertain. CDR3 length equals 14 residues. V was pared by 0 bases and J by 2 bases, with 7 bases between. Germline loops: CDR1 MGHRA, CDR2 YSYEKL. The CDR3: CASSQDPGNYGYTF. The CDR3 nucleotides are TGCGCCAGCAGCCAAGATCCGGGGAACTATGGCTACACCTTC.